The T cell receptor (beta chain) described here comes from a study of beta chain features in type 1 diabetes. This clone turned up a few times. Its antigen remains unknown. Study conclusions and caveats: Shortening that was moderate but significant affected the TCRB CDR3s of Type 1 diabetes patients in all four CD4+ subsets. Among patients, naive, central memory and Treg TCRB repertoires appeared more similar than among healthy donors.

Reverse transcription of all isolated RNA meant that expressed TCRB transcripts were sequenced. Profiling relied on immunoSEQ multiplex PCR, and the TCRdb table lists in-frame clones only, not all of them. The data show a few hundred thousand clones, with about 15% seen just once and less than 0.02% held by the top ten. Post-sort purity exceeded 95% for all sorted populations. The sequencing input was naive CD4+ T cells from blood. This clonotype was sampled from a man between 18 and 29 years old with type 1 diabetes.

The CDR3 DNA is TGTGCCAGCAGCTCCCCTCGGGACAGGGGAAAATTGGGGGCCTACAATGAGCAGTTCTTC. Amino acids: CASSSPRDRGKLGAYNEQFF. The V gene is TRBV13, the J gene TRBJ2-1; 10 bases align to TRBD1. Germline trimming cut 4 bases from V and 2 bases from J; bases unmatched to any gene: 17. This CDR3 is built from 20 residues. The germline gives CDR1 PRHDT, CDR2 FYEKMQ (reference sequence).